This T cell receptor beta chain was recorded in a study of T cell responses to AZD1222 COVID-19 vaccine. Turning to this clone: Antigen specificity is unknown.

Study outcomes and limitations: Seropositive at baseline were only six or seven AZD1222 recipients.

CDR3 length: 14 amino acids. V gave up 4 bases and J gave up 1 base, with 11 bases separating them. Germline V CDR1 and CDR2: LNHDA, SQIVND (reference sequence). The table came from immunoSEQ multiplex PCR; TCRdb's copy has only in-frame clones and leaves some out. The table lists roughly 150,000 clones, more than 85% of them singletons. The rearrangement uses TRBV19 and TRBJ2-7; the D gene is possibly TRBD1 (6 bases). This TCR was recovered from an adult who had recovered from COVID-19. Sequencing was performed on peripheral blood, taken after recovery from COVID-19. Here the CDR3 DNA reads TGTGCCAGTAGTAATCACAGGGTTTCCTACGAGCAGTACTTC. It specifies CASSNHRVSYEQYF.